This T cell receptor beta chain was captured in a study of blood T cell repertoires in COVID-19. For the study at large: Acute-phase and convalescent COVID-19 samples originated in the United States, Italy and Spain.

This CDR3 region has 14 residues. CDR1 is SNHLY and CDR2 is FYNNEI in the germline V gene. Turning to this clone: An end of the junction does not agree with germline; a read error may underlie this.

Source study methods: Estimated nucleated cell counts came from reference gene primer amplification. Clones were read by immunoSEQ multiplex PCR, and TCRdb kept only the in-frame ones, dropping some. That table furnishes V, J and clone size, whereas the DNA furnished D and trimming. The sample lists over 200,000 clones, approximately 86% occurring once. Sequenced input: peripheral blood. The V call is TRBV2, the J call TRBJ2-1, with 10 bases identical to TRBD2. This clonotype originated in a middle-aged man who had recovered from COVID-19. The DNA for the CDR3 is TGTGCCAGCGCGGAGCGGGAGGGATACAATGATCAGTTCTTC. Residues: CASAEREGYNDQFF.